Following are 6 T cell receptor beta chains from one sample sequenced in a study of CD8 T cells in Susac syndrome. The RNA input was 0.5 to 1 ug, and it was reverse transcribed with random hexamers. TCRdb independently ran MiXCR on the immunoSEQ multiplex PCR reads; one entry per CDR3 protein. The repertoire consists of 150,000 to 200,000 distinct CDR3 sequences, with about 94% occurring once and the leading ten covering approximately 0.09%. Sequencing input: CD4+ T cells from PBMCs. The receptors here all came from a human donor with multiple sclerosis.

The chain employs TRBV2 and TRBJ2-7, with D unclear. This CDR3 spans 11 amino acids. V lost 4 bases and J lost 2, with 3 bases in between. CDR1 and CDR2 from the germline V gene are SNHLY and FYNNEI. The CDR3 bases are TGTGCCAGCAGTGTTACCTACGAGCAGTACTTC. This codes for CASSVTYEQYF.

The rearrangement joins TRBV7-9 to TRBJ2-3; 14 bases align to TRBD2. Germline trimming cut 5 bases from V and 2 bases from J; bases unmatched to any gene: 3. Germline V lookup: CDR1 SEHNR, CDR2 FQNEAQ (reference sequence). The CDR3 consists of 16 residues. The CDR3 DNA reads TGTGCCAGCAGCGCGACTAGCGGGGGGGTCACAGATACGCAGTATTTT. Residues: CASSATSGGVTDTQYF.

The chain recombines TRBV12-3 or TRBV12-4 with TRBJ2-3, with D possibly matching TRBD2 (6 bases). CDR3 length: 16 residues. V shed 5 bases and J shed 6 bases, with 21 bases lying between them. The CDR3 DNA reads as TGTGCCAGCAGTCCCGGACTAACCTACAATTCCGATACGCAGTATTTT. Translation: CASSPGLTYNSDTQYF.

This rearrangement joins TRBV7-9 to TRBJ1-6; D is ambiguous. The germline V and J ends were trimmed by 0 bases and 10 bases, with 10 bases remaining between them. This CDR3 comprises 14 residues. The germline V gene has CDR1 SEHNR and CDR2 FQNEAQ (reference sequence). In nucleotides, the CDR3 is TGTGCCAGCAGCTTAGCTGGGAACGAGTCACCCCTCCACTTT. It yields the protein CASSLAGNESPLHF. The full variable domain, in which reference TRBV7-9 and TRBJ1-6 provide the parts outside the CDR3, is DTGVSQNPRHKITKRGQNVTFRCDPISEHNRLYWYRQTLGQGPEFLTYFQNEAQLEKSRLLSDRFSAERPKGSFSTLEIQRTEQGDSAMYLCASSLAGNESPLHFGNGTRLTVT.

The rearrangement uses TRBV14 and TRBJ1-1; possibly TRBD1 for D (6 bases). CDR1 SGHDN and CDR2 FVKESK come from the germline V gene. The CDR3 loop spans 15 amino acids. V was shortened by 1 base and J by 2 bases, with 11 bases between the two germline ends. The CDR3 DNA sequence: TGTGCCAGCAGCCAAGGGAGGGGGGGCAACACTGAAGCTTTCTTT. Amino acids: CASSQGRGGNTEAFF.

The chain links TRBV3-1 to TRBJ1-5; D ambiguous. V dropped 0 bases and J dropped 6 bases, with 6 bases sitting between them. From germline, CDR1 is LGHDT and CDR2 YNNKEL (reference sequence). The CDR3 length is 13 residues. CDR3 sequence reads: CASSQDLSQPQHF. The CDR3 DNA sequence: TGTGCCAGCAGCCAAGATCTTAGTCAGCCCCAGCATTTT.